This T cell receptor (beta chain) was sequenced during a study of blood T cell repertoires in COVID-19. Study in general: From the United States, Italy and Spain came samples of acute and convalescent COVID-19. The cDNA or gDNA used as material had been derived from T cells, B-cell-depleted T cells, or PBMCs.

Germline V lookup: CDR1 KGHSH, CDR2 LQKENI. V trimming: 3 bases; J trimming: 0 bases; junction bases outside the gene matches: 11. The CDR3 has 18 amino acids. As processed by the authors: Amplification from reference gene primers served as the basis for estimated nucleated cell counts. TCRdb's copy holds only in-frame clones and misses some; the assay was immunoSEQ multiplex PCR. That table gives V, J and clone size, and the DNA gave D and trimming. The profile shows approximately 120,000 clones, more than 75% of them singletons. The gene calls are TRBV18 and TRBJ1-5; 7 bases line up with TRBD1. Sequences were obtained from peripheral blood. The origin of this receptor is a human donor in a cohort sampled during active COVID-19. Here the CDR3 reads CASSPGQKDAYSNQPQHF. CDR3 DNA sequence: TGTGCCAGCTCACCGGGACAGAAAGACGCTTATAGCAATCAGCCCCAGCATTTT.